This T cell receptor (beta chain) appears in the sequencing data of a study of technical replicates of blood from several donors. This clone was seen only a few times. The CDR3 contains 17 residues. V lost 0 bases, J lost 0 bases, and 8 bases stayed unmatched. The germline V gene encodes CDR1 GTSNPN and CDR2 SVGIG (reference sequence). Measured with immunoSEQ multiplex PCR; TCRdb has only the in-frame clones, and not every one. This table holds roughly 80,000 clones, 94% found once. The chain couples TRBV30 to TRBJ1-5; 7 positions match TRBD1. The source material was T cells isolated from PBMCs. This TCR was recovered from a human donor in good health. DNA of the CDR3: TGTGCCTGGAGTGTAGGACCAGGGGGGCGTAGCAATCAGCCCCAGCATTTT. It specifies CAWSVGPGGRSNQPQHF. Variable domain in full (rest from reference TRBV30 and TRBJ1-5): SQTIHQWPATLVQPVGSPLSLECTVEGTSNPNLYWYRQAAGRGLQLLFYSVGIGQISSEVPQNLSASRPQDRQFILSSKKLLLSDSGFYLCAWSVGPGGRSNQPQHFGDGTRLSIL.